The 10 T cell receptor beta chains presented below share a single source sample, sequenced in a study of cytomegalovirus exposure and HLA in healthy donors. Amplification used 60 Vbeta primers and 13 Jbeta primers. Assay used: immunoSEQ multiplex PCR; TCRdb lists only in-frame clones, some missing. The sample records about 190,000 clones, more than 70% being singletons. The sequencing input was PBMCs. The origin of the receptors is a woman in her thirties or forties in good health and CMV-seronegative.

Here the CDR3 reads CASSSTGTSGIDEQYF. CDR3 DNA sequence: TGTGCCAGCAGCTCGACCGGGACTAGCGGGATAGACGAGCAGTACTTC. This chain uses TRBV7-8 with TRBJ2-7; TRBD2 matches at 13 bases. Germline CDR1 is SGHVS and CDR2 is FQNEAQ. CDR3 length: 16 residues. Unmatched junction bases numbered 8, after V lost 4 bases and J lost 5 bases.

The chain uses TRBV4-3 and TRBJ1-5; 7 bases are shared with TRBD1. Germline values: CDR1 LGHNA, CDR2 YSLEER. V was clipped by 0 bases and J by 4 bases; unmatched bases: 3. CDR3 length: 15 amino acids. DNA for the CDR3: TGCGCCAGCAGCCAAGATAGACAGGGAAATCAGCCCCAGCATTTT. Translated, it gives CASSQDRQGNQPQHF.

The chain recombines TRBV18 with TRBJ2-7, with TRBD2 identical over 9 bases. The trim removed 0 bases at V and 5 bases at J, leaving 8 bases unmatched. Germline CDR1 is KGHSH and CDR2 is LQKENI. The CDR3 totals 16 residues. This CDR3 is CASSPPTAGGGDEQYF. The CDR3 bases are TGTGCCAGCTCACCACCGACGGCGGGAGGGGGCGACGAGCAGTACTTC. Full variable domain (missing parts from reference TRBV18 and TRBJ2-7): NAGVMQNPRHLVRRRGQEARLRCSPMKGHSHVYWYRQLPEEGLKFMVYLQKENIIDESGMPKERFSAEFPKEGPSILRIQQVVRGDSAAYFCASSPPTAGGGDEQYFGPGTRLTVT.

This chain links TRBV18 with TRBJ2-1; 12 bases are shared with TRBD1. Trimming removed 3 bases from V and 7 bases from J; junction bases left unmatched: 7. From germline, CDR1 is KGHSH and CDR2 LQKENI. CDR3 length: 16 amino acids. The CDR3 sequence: CASSPAGTGGTNEQFF. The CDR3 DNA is TGTGCCAGCTCACCGGCCGGGACAGGGGGCACAAATGAGCAGTTCTTC.

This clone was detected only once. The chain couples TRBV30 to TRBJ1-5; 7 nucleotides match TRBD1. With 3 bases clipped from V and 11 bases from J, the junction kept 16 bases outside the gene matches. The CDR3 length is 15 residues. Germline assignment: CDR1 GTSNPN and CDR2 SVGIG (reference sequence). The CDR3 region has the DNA TGTGCCTGGAGCGCGCCGGAGGGGGCAGGCACGGCCCAGCATTTT. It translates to CAWSAPEGAGTAQHF.

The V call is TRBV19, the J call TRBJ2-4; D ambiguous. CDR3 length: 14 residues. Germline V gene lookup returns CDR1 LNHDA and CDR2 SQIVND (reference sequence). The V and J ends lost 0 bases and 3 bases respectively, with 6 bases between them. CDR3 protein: CASSIDPSKNIQYF. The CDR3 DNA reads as TGTGCCAGTAGTATAGACCCCAGCAAAAACATTCAGTACTTC. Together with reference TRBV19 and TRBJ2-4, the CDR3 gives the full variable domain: DGGITQSPKYLFRKEGQNVTLSCEQNLNHDAMYWYRQDPGQGLRLIYYSQIVNDFQKGDIAEGYSVSREKKESFPLTVTSAQKNPTAFYLCASSIDPSKNIQYFGAGTRLSVL.

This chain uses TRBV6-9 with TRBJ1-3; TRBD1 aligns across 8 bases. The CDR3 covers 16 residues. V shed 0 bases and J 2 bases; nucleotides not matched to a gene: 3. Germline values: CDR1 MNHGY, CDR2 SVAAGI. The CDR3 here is CASSYSPRGPGNTIYF. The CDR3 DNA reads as TGTGCCAGCAGTTATTCTCCCAGGGGGCCTGGAAACACCATATATTTT.

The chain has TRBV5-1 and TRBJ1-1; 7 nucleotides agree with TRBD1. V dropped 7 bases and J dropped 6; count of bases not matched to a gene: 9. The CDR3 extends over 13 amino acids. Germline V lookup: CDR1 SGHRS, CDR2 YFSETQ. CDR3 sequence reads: CASSDQGVSEAFF. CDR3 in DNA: TGCGCCAGCTCCGACCAGGGGGTTTCTGAAGCTTTCTTT. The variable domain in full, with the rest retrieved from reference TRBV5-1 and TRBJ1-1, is KAGVTQTPRYLIKTRGQQVTLSCSPISGHRSVSWYQQTPGQGLQFLFEYFSETQRNKGNFPGRFSGRQFSNSRSEMNVSTLELGDSALYLCASSDQGVSEAFFGQGTRLTVV.

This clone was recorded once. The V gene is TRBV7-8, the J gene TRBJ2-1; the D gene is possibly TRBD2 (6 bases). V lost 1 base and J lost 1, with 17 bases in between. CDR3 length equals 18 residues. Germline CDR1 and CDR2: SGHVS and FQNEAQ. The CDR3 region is CASSLGFGGPVSYNEQFF. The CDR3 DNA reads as TGTGCCAGCAGCTTAGGCTTCGGGGGACCGGTGTCCTACAATGAGCAGTTCTTC.

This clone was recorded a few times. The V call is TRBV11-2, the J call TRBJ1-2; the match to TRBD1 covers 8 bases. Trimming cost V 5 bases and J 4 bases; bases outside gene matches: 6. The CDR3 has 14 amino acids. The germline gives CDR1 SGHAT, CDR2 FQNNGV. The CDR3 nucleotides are TGTGCCAGCAGCCCCAGGACAGGGAGCTATGGCTACACCTTC. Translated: CASSPRTGSYGYTF. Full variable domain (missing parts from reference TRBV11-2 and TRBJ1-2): EAGVAQSPRYKIIEKRQSVAFWCNPISGHATLYWYQQILGQGPKLLIQFQNNGVVDDSQLPKDRFSAERLKGVDSTLKIQPAKLEDSAVYLCASSPRTGSYGYTFGSGTRLTVV.